This paragraph reports one T cell receptor (beta chain). The V segment lost 4 bases and the J segment 9 bases; nucleotides outside the gene matches: 8. The CDR3 totals 16 residues. The germline V gene encodes CDR1 SGHRS and CDR2 YFSETQ. This entry comes from a study of Ad26.COV2.S vaccination and SARS-CoV-2 variants. The wider study: The donor belonged to the COV1001 Ad26.COV2.S trial arm.

Treatment given: roughly 20 received Ad26.COV2.S at low or high dose, single or two shots; roughly 5 received placebo; per-sample allocation not given. At day 63 after the first vaccine or placebo injection, samples were drawn. The assay was immunoSEQ multiplex PCR, and TCRdb's table has in-frame clones only and misses some. The data show around 500,000 clones, approximately 90% seen once. The source of this sequence is a person between 18 and 65 years old who received the Ad26.COV2.S COVID-19 vaccine or a placebo. V is TRBV5-1 and J is TRBJ1-6; TRBD1 aligns across 12 bases. The source was peripheral blood, collected in a trial of Ad26.COV2.S vaccine versus placebo. CDR3 DNA sequence: TGCGCCAGCAGCACGGGACAGGGGGCGGCGGGTTCACCCCTCCACTTT. It encodes CASSTGQGAAGSPLHF.